Sequencing of this T cell receptor (beta chain) was carried out in a study of blood T cell repertoires in COVID-19. Study overall: Whether acute or convalescent, the COVID-19 samples came from the United States, Italy and Spain. PBMCs, B-cell-depleted T cells, or T cells were the source of the cDNA or gDNA that made up the material.

Methods used by the authors: Estimated nucleated cell counts came from reference gene primer amplification. Sequencing was performed with immunoSEQ multiplex PCR; in TCRdb, only in-frame clones are kept and a portion is missing. V and J calls and clone size are given by that table; D and trimming were obtained from the DNA. This sample has 180,000 or so clones, with approximately 84% found just once. The germline V gene encodes CDR1 SGHRS and CDR2 YFSETQ. Deletions cut 3 bases from V and 4 bases from J, with 11 bases between. The CDR3 covers 14 residues. The sample consisted of peripheral blood. This TCR derives from a human donor with acute or convalescent COVID-19. The donor label of this sample is uncertain. The chain uses TRBV5-1 and TRBJ2-1, with D uncertain. CDR3 nucleotides: TGCGCCAGCAGCTCCATTGACAATTACAATGAGCAGTTCTTC. Translated, it gives CASSSIDNYNEQFF.